This T cell receptor (beta chain) was found in a study of tumor and adjacent non-tumor tissue in lung cancer. The overall study: Patients were aged about 31 to 85, roughly 9 men and roughly five women, stage I to III.

RNA was extracted from bulk tissue without any cell sorting. More than 3 cm separated this lung sample from the edge of the tumor. Between August and November 2014, newly diagnosed, chemotherapy-naive lung cancer patients underwent thoracic surgery in China. This CDR3 spans 15 amino acids. In germline, CDR1 is MGHRA, CDR2 YSYEKL. TCRbeta libraries were built with three rounds of nested PCR, modified from ARM-PCR. TCRdb independently ran MiXCR on the multiplex PCR reads; one entry per CDR3 protein. The sample holds some 100,000 distinct CDR3 sequences, about 62% seen once. Study-level points and caveats: Normal lung showed higher cumulative top 100 clone frequency than tumor. Tumor tissue had significantly higher TCR diversity than normal lung.

Remarks on this clonotype: Its cognate antigen is unknown. An end of the junction does not agree with germline; a read error may underlie this.

This sequence joins TRBV4-1 and TRBJ2-7, with 12 bases matching TRBD2. The sequence was obtained from a man younger than 45 with non-small cell lung cancer. What was sequenced was distant non-tumor lung tissue. The CDR3 loop is CASGQGRLAGDEQYF. The CDR3 coding sequence is TGCGCCAGCGGCCAGGGTAGACTAGCGGGAGACGAGCAGTACTTC.